This T cell receptor beta chain was sequenced during a study of cytomegalovirus exposure and HLA in healthy donors. Notes on the study in general: Most TCRs appeared rarely, but some public TCRs recurred in many donors. Most subjects' HLA-A and HLA-B alleles were reportedly predicted from TCR beta sequences.

Points on this clone: Its target is not known.

Both 60 Vbeta primers and 13 Jbeta primers went into the PCR. Source study methods: In a later analysis, roughly 10 million of tens of millions of unique beta chains occurred in at least two donors. Repertoires were generated with immunoSEQ multiplex PCR, while TCRdb's copy carries only in-frame clones and drops some. The V and J calls and the clone size are those of that table, but D and trimming were determined from the DNA. This sample has around 130,000 clones, with over 75% found just once. This clonotype originated in a man aged 25 to 40 in good health and CMV-seronegative. The specimen sequenced was PBMCs.

In DNA, the CDR3 is TGTGCCAGCAGTCCCCTCACGGGAGCAATTTACGAGCAGTACTTC. It encodes CASSPLTGAIYEQYF. V gene TRBV6-1 combines with J gene TRBJ2-7, with a possible D match to TRBD2 (6 bases). The germline CDR1 and CDR2 sequences are MNHNS and SASEGT. The ends were cut back, 5 bases at V and 4 bases at J, with 18 bases in the middle. The CDR3 has 15 residues.